This T cell receptor (beta chain) is from a study of control samples from healthy donors and cancer patients. The sample holds a few counts of this clone. Using immunoSEQ multiplex PCR, the repertoire was profiled, and TCRdb retains in-frame clones only, with some absent. Among about 110,000 clones, less than 95% were seen once, and the ten largest hold more than 3.5%. With 4 bases clipped from V and 4 bases from J, the junction kept 16 bases outside the gene matches. The V gene's germline CDR1 is SGHRS and CDR2 YFSETQ. The CDR3 consists of 17 residues. The sample taken for sequencing was blood. This TCR was recovered from a human donor in good health. The donor label of this sample is uncertain. V is TRBV5-1 and J is TRBJ1-2; TRBD1 aligns across 7 bases. The CDR3 loop reads CASSGKTGSGLGYGYTF. CDR3 nucleotides: TGCGCCAGCAGCGGAAAGACAGGGTCTGGTCTCGGCTATGGCTACACCTTC.